The source of this T cell receptor (beta chain) is a study of cytomegalovirus exposure and HLA in healthy donors. Study results and caveats: As a later analysis showed, a missense DCLRE1C variant was linked to trimming of TCR beta V- and J-genes. A later analysis reportedly found that, within productive TCRs, an Asian-associated ancestry cluster had fewer N-insertions than the mean observed across the roughly 730 donors.

Comments on this clone: Its antigen is not known.

Both 60 Vbeta primers and 13 Jbeta primers went into the PCR. As processed by the authors: The authors later counted about 80 million unique TCR beta chains, roughly 11 million of them shared. Assay: immunoSEQ multiplex PCR; the TCRdb copy retains only in-frame clones and omits some. For V, J and clone size, that table is used; D and trimming come from the DNA. In the table there are 100,000 to 150,000 clones, about 10% of which are singletons. The CDR3 is made up of 15 amino acids. Trimming took off 7 bases at V and 0 bases at J, with 15 bases between the two ends. Germline lookup yields CDR1 MNHEY and CDR2 SMNVEV (reference sequence).

The TCR comes from a woman aged 18-29 years in good health and CMV-seropositive. J is TRBJ1-2 and V is TRBV27, with a tentative D call TRBD1 (5 bases). The sequencing input was PBMCs. The CDR3 DNA reads as TGTGCCAGCACCCAGGAGGGGAGAGCTAACTATGGCTACACCTTC. Its translation: CASTQEGRANYGYTF.